The clone carrying this TCR beta chain was counted a few times. Its antigen is unknown. These data are taken from a study of blood T cells in healthy people across ages. Study outcomes and limitations: Across the age range, TCR beta diversity per million T cells fell in a roughly linear way.

This CDR3 contains 14 residues. V lost 0 bases, J lost 3 bases, and 9 bases lay in between. The V gene's germline CDR1 is DFQATT and CDR2 SNEGSKA (reference sequence). For the second PCR, which ran for about 7 to 12 cycles, a sample-barcoded 5' primer and a J-beta primer mix were used. TCRdb called the 5' RACE reads again in MiXCR, with one record for every CDR3 protein. In the table there are under 1,000,000 distinct CDR3 sequences, more than 35% of which are singletons. The clonotype comes from a man older than 75 in good health. The chain is built from TRBV20-1 and TRBJ2-1, with D perhaps matching TRBD1 (5 bases). Sequencing input: blood. For the CDR3, the DNA is TGCAGTGCTAGAGATTTAAGGGGCTACAATGAGCAGTTCTTC. This sequence encodes CSARDLRGYNEQFF.